Listed below are T cell receptor beta chains from one sample, sequenced in a study of blood T cell repertoires in COVID-19. The repertoire was sequenced with immunoSEQ multiplex PCR; TCRdb's copy has only in-frame clones and lacks some. The data show about 170,000 clones, roughly 89% seen once. Sequencing was done on a sample of peripheral blood. The receptors were gathered from a woman aged 45-60 years with acute or convalescent COVID-19. Each CDR3 is given with its conserved first and last residue. A D gene is named only where the DNA matches it firmly. Clone size is given for some rows only: seen once, a few or many times, or a class if the clone is expanded.

.	14	TRBV6-5	TRBJ1-1	.	CASSSPGGNTEAFF	TGTGCCAGCAGTTCACCGGGAGGGAACACTGAAGCTTTCTTT
.	14	TRBV4-3	TRBJ2-3	.	CASSQSTGADTQYF	TGCGCCAGCAGCCAATCCACAGGTGCAGATACGCAGTATTTT
.	12	TRBV11-2	TRBJ2-5	.	CASSATQETQYF	TGTGCCAGCAGCGCGACTCAAGAGACCCAGTACTTC
TRBD1	15	TRBV12-5	TRBJ1-4	.	CASRTGILSNEKLFF	TGTGCTAGCAGGACAGGGATTCTATCTAATGAAAAACTGTTTTTT
.	13	TRBV7-2	TRBJ2-3	.	CASSLWGPDTQYF	TGTGCCAGCAGCTTATGGGGGCCAGATACGCAGTATTTT
TRBD1	17	TRBV4-2	TRBJ1-2	.	CASSQGLQGALDYGYTF	TGTGCCAGCAGCCAAGGCCTACAGGGGGCGCTGGACTATGGCTACACCTTC
TRBD1	15	TRBV10-3	TRBJ1-6	.	CAISESGQGNSPLHF	TGTGCCATCAGTGAGTCAGGACAGGGGAATTCACCCCTCCACTTT
.	16	TRBV7-3	TRBJ1-1	.	CASSFVSRAQNTEAFF	TGTGCCAGCAGCTTTGTCAGCAGGGCCCAGAACACTGAAGCTTTCTTT
TRBD1	13	TRBV7-3	TRBJ2-7	.	CASSPGQGGEQYF	TGTGCCAGCAGCCCGGGACAGGGAGGCGAGCAGTACTTC
.	15	TRBV7-7	TRBJ2-2	.	CASSPPSGDAGELFF	TGTGCCAGCAGCCCACCTTCAGGGGACGCCGGGGAGCTGTTTTTT
TRBD2	16	TRBV7-2	TRBJ2-7	once	CASSVVAGPPSYEQYF	TGTGCCAGCAGCGTAGTAGCGGGGCCCCCCTCCTACGAGCAGTACTTC
.	14	TRBV7-9	TRBJ2-7	.	CASSTLQGKHEQYF	TGTGCCAGCAGCACCCTGCAGGGGAAACACGAGCAGTACTTC
.	16	TRBV21-1	TRBJ1-4	.	CASSKAWTGRVEKLFF	TGTGCCAGCAGCAAAGCGTGGACAGGGAGGGTTGAAAAACTGTTTTTT
.	14	TRBV10-3	TRBJ1-1	.	CAISDGGEVTEAFF	TGTGCCATCAGTGATGGGGGGGAGGTCACTGAAGCTTTCTTT
.	14	TRBV3-1/TRBV3-2	TRBJ2-1	once	CASSQSSAAPLQFF	TGTGCCAGCAGCCAGAGTAGCGCGGCACCATTGCAGTTCTTC
.	14	TRBV6-5	TRBJ2-1	.	CASSLLGAYNEQFF	TGTGCCAGCAGCCTACTCGGAGCCTACAATGAGCAGTTCTTC
TRBD1	16	TRBV28	TRBJ1-4	.	CASSYYRDRGNEKLFF	TGTGCCAGCAGCTATTACCGGGACAGAGGTAATGAAAAACTGTTTTTT
TRBD1	13	TRBV12-3/TRBV12-4	TRBJ1-2	few	CASTFEGGYGYTF	TGTGCCAGCACCTTCGAAGGGGGCTACGGCTACACCTTC
.	17	TRBV19	TRBJ1-4	once	CASSIGAKRGLNEKLFF	TGTGCCAGTAGTATAGGGGCAAAGCGGGGATTGAATGAAAAACTGTTTTTT
TRBD2	16	TRBV9	TRBJ2-1	few	CASSSPGLAGDNEQFF	TGTGCCAGCAGCTCCCCGGGACTAGCGGGGGACAATGAGCAGTTCTTC
TRBD1	12	TRBV19	TRBJ1-2	.	CASSLGQAQSTF	TGTGCCAGTAGTTTGGGACAGGCACAATCCACCTTC
TRBD2	18	TRBV27	TRBJ2-3	.	CASSSYESLTSDTDTQYF	TGTGCCAGCAGCTCTTATGAAAGCTTGACTAGCGACACAGATACGCAGTATTTT
.	14	TRBV18	TRBJ1-5	.	CASSPGHGDQPQHF	TGTGCCAGCTCACCGGGACATGGGGATCAGCCCCAGCATTTT
TRBD1	15	TRBV5-1	TRBJ2-1	.	CASSLVEGALDEQFF	TGCGCCAGCAGCTTGGTAGAGGGGGCCTTAGATGAGCAGTTCTTC
TRBD2	15	TRBV5-1	TRBJ2-1	.	CASSLEASGSDEQFF	TGCGCCAGCAGCCTAGAGGCTAGCGGGAGCGATGAGCAGTTCTTC
.	11	TRBV20-1	TRBJ1-2	.	CSARVPDGYTF	TGCAGTGCTAGGGTCCCGGATGGCTACACCTTC
.	11	TRBV10-3	TRBJ2-7	once	CAIRDYDEQYF	TGTGCCATCAGGGACTACGACGAGCAGTACTTC
TRBD2	17	TRBV24-1	TRBJ2-3	.	CATIRFRVGGKTDTQYF	TGTGCCACCATCCGCTTTAGGGTGGGAGGGAAAACAGATACGCAGTATTTT
TRBD1	18	TRBV15	TRBJ1-1	once	CATSTRRQDPRTGQVAFF	TGTGCCACCAGCACGCGAAGACAAGATCCCCGGACAGGCCAGGTAGCTTTCTTT
.	13	TRBV7-8	TRBJ1-2	.	CASSRPGNYGYTF	TGTGCCAGCAGCCGCCCCGGTAACTATGGCTACACCTTC
TRBD1	15	TRBV6-1	TRBJ2-3	.	CASSERTGGAPTQYF	TGTGCCAGCAGTGAAAGGACAGGGGGCGCGCCTACGCAGTATTTT
TRBD2	16	TRBV11-3	TRBJ2-3	.	CASSLQTSGHTDTQYF	TGTGCCAGCAGCCTACAGACTAGCGGACACACAGATACGCAGTATTTT
TRBD1	12	TRBV3-1/TRBV3-2	TRBJ1-2	.	CASGTGFNGYTF	TGTGCCAGCGGGACAGGGTTTAATGGCTACACCTTC
.	16	TRBV5-5	TRBJ1-3	few	CASSLAQGSSGNTIYF	TGTGCCAGCAGCTTGGCTCAGGGAAGCTCTGGAAACACCATATATTTT
TRBD1	17	TRBV3-1/TRBV3-2	TRBJ2-7	.	CASSKRIDRGLTYEQYF	TGTGCCAGCAGCAAGAGGATAGACAGGGGGCTAACCTACGAGCAGTACTTC
.	14	TRBV7-8	TRBJ1-5	.	CASSLQGGYQPQHF	TGTGCCAGCAGCTTACAAGGAGGTTATCAGCCCCAGCATTTT
.	13	TRBV9	TRBJ2-5	once	CASSVHTRETQYF	TGTGCCAGCAGCGTACACACGAGGGAGACCCAGTACTTC
.	13	TRBV30	TRBJ1-1	.	CAWSGSGLTEAFF	TGTGCCTGGAGTGGGTCAGGCCTCACTGAAGCTTTCTTT
TRBD1	16	TRBV7-2	TRBJ1-1	once	CASSLASGTGNTEAFF	TGTGCCAGCAGCTTAGCATCCGGGACAGGGAACACTGAAGCTTTCTTT
.	15	TRBV2	TRBJ2-2	.	CASSPSHPMAGELFF	TGTGCCAGCAGTCCTTCACACCCCATGGCCGGGGAGCTGTTTTTT
.	14	TRBV5-6	TRBJ1-2	.	CASSLDRAGYGYTF	TGTGCCAGCAGCTTGGACAGGGCCGGCTATGGCTACACCTTC
.	13	TRBV7-3	TRBJ1-1	.	CASSLDRYTEAFF	TGTGCCAGCAGCTTAGACAGATACACTGAAGCTTTCTTT
.	14	TRBV27	TRBJ1-1	.	CASSSLMQDTEAFF	TGTGCCAGCAGTTCCCTGATGCAGGACACTGAAGCTTTCTTT
.	13	TRBV2	TRBJ2-1	.	CASSQLEGNEQFF	TGTGCCAGCAGTCAACTAGAAGGGAATGAGCAGTTCTTC
.	16	TRBV12-5	TRBJ2-7	.	CASGLVHGEDPYEQYF	TGTGCTAGTGGTTTGGTCCACGGGGAAGATCCCTACGAGCAGTACTTC
.	15	TRBV11-3	TRBJ2-3	.	CASSLYAGYTDTQYF	TGTGCCAGCAGCTTATACGCGGGGTACACAGATACGCAGTATTTT
TRBD1	15	TRBV27	TRBJ1-2	.	CASSTQGQGIHGYTF	TGTGCCAGCAGTACCCAGGGACAGGGGATTCATGGCTACACCTTC
.	16	TRBV29-1	TRBJ1-4	once	CSVEPLPGTRNEKLFF	TGCAGCGTTGAACCCCTGCCCGGGACACGTAATGAAAAACTGTTTTTT
TRBD1	14	TRBV7-2	TRBJ1-2	.	CASSLARQGGGYTF	TGTGCCAGCAGCTTAGCGAGGCAGGGGGGCGGCTACACCTTC
.	16	TRBV6-2/TRBV6-3	TRBJ1-2	.	CASSYSNRGSPYGYTF	TGTGCCAGCAGTTACTCGAATAGGGGGTCCCCCTATGGCTACACCTTC
TRBD1	16	TRBV7-2	TRBJ2-7	.	CASSLLPPQGGFEQYF	TGTGCCAGCAGCTTATTGCCCCCACAGGGGGGATTCGAGCAGTACTTC
TRBD1	15	TRBV7-9	TRBJ2-7	.	CASSLQVTGAYEQYF	TGTGCCAGCAGCTTACAAGTGACAGGGGCCTACGAGCAGTACTTC
.	15	TRBV6-1	TRBJ2-6	.	CAIRSRGSGANVLTF	TGTGCCATCAGAAGTAGGGGGTCTGGGGCCAACGTCCTGACTTTC